One and the same sample provided the 20 T cell receptor beta chains below, sequenced in a study of blood T cell repertoires in COVID-19. TCRdb's table, derived via immunoSEQ multiplex PCR, lists solely in-frame clones and lacks some. The repertoire has about 320,000 clones, roughly 90% of them found once; the top ten carry about 6%. Sequencing was done on a sample of peripheral blood. These TCRs come from a man aged 18 to 29 who had recovered from COVID-19.

This clone is a singleton in its sample. The genes are TRBV6-5 and TRBJ1-1; D might be TRBD1 (6 bases). Germline lookup yields CDR1 MNHEY and CDR2 SVGAGI. The V end lost 6 bases, the J end lost 4 bases, and 18 bases lay between the germline ends. This CDR3 region has 15 residues. The CDR3 DNA is TGTGCCAGCAGCCGCGCCACAGGGTTTGGCACTGAAGCTTTCTTT. Translating it yields CASSRATGFGTEAFF.

This chain uses TRBV29-1 with TRBJ2-2; weak D call: TRBD2 (6 bases). The V gene's germline CDR1 is SQVTM and CDR2 ANQGSEA. This CDR3 is built from 14 residues. V lost 7 bases and J 7 bases, leaving 19 bases between the germline ends. The CDR3 DNA follows: TGCAGCGATCGGAGGGCCGGGGCCGGCGGGGAGCTGTTTTTT. It translates to CSDRRAGAGGELFF.

V is TRBV2 and J is TRBJ1-5; D is perhaps TRBD1 (5 bases). Germline CDR1 and CDR2: SNHLY and FYNNEI. Trimming shortened V by 6 bases and J by 5 bases, and 8 bases separated the two germline ends. The CDR3 length is 12 residues. The CDR3 region has the DNA TGTGCCAGCAGCAAGACAGATCAGCCCCAGCATTTT. Translated, it gives CASSKTDQPQHF.

This chain links TRBV6-5 with TRBJ1-1, with 7 bases matching TRBD1. V lost 10 bases, J lost 2 bases, and 7 bases stayed unmatched. This CDR3 contains 13 residues. Germline V gives CDR1 MNHEY, CDR2 SVGAGI. CDR3 in DNA: TGTGCCATCCACAGGGGTTTAAACACTGAAGCTTTCTTT. Protein product: CAIHRGLNTEAFF.

V usage is TRBV5-4 and J usage is TRBJ1-2; D gene unclear. The CDR3 has 12 residues. V was pared by 0 bases and J by 8 bases, with 8 bases between. Germline V gives CDR1 SGHNT, CDR2 YYREEE (reference sequence). The DNA for the CDR3 is TGTGCCAGCAGCTTGGACAAGTGGGGCTACACCTTC. It translates to CASSLDKWGYTF.

The chain has TRBV5-1 and TRBJ2-7; TRBD2 aligns across 14 bases. V was pared by 0 bases and J by 7 bases, with 3 bases of the junction left unmatched. The CDR3 runs 15 residues. Per the germline V gene, CDR1 is SGHRS and CDR2 is YFSETQ. The CDR3 loop reads CASSLGGLAGAEQYF. In nucleotides, the CDR3 is TGCGCCAGCAGCTTGGGGGGACTAGCGGGAGCGGAGCAGTACTTC.

In DNA form, the CDR3 reads TGTGCCAGCTCACCACCGGGACAAACCTTTGGGGCTTTCTTT. This codes for CASSPPGQTFGAFF. The rearrangement links TRBV18 to TRBJ1-1, with D maybe TRBD1 (6 bases). Germline CDR1 KGHSH, CDR2 LQKENI. With 0 bases removed from V and 11 bases from J, the gap between germline ends came to 16 bases. The CDR3 loop spans 14 amino acids.

The chain has TRBV12-3 or TRBV12-4 and TRBJ1-2; D remains ambiguous. The CDR3 extends over 13 amino acids. V dropped 5 bases and J dropped 2 bases, with 9 bases sitting between them. CDR3 amino acids: CASSLIPNYGYTF. The CDR3 region has the DNA TGTGCCAGCAGTCTAATCCCCAACTATGGCTACACCTTC.

The chain links TRBV5-4 to TRBJ1-2; tentatively, D is TRBD1 (6 bases). This CDR3 is built from 14 residues. Germline V lookup: CDR1 SGHNT, CDR2 YYREEE (reference sequence). With 0 bases removed from V and 8 bases from J, the gap between germline ends came to 14 bases. The DNA for the CDR3 is TGTGCCAGCAGCTTGGGGGGACAAGCCTTCGGCTACACCTTC. Residues: CASSLGGQAFGYTF.

The V gene is TRBV5-1, the J gene TRBJ1-1; 7 nucleotides agree with TRBD1. Germline V gene data show CDR1 as SGHRS and CDR2 as YFSETQ. The length of the CDR3 is 14 residues. V dropped 4 bases and J dropped 2; count of bases not matched to a gene: 5. CDR3 bases: TGCGCCAGCAGCCAAGGGACAGCAAACACTGAAGCTTTCTTT. Translation: CASSQGTANTEAFF.

CDR3 sequence (DNA): TGTGCCAGTAGTATATTGGGGACAGACCTGTTTGGGCAGTTCTTC. Translated, it gives CASSILGTDLFGQFF. The V and J genes are TRBV19 and TRBJ2-1; 7 nucleotides match TRBD1. V gave up 2 bases and J gave up 12 bases; unmatched junction bases: 13. The V gene's germline CDR1 is LNHDA and CDR2 SQIVND (reference sequence). This CDR3 is 15 amino acids long.

This rearrangement joins TRBV6-2 or TRBV6-3 to TRBJ1-2, with 7 bases that match TRBD1. The V gene end was trimmed by 2 bases and the J gene end by 4 bases; junction bases not matched to a gene: 4. This CDR3 region has 14 residues. From germline, CDR1 is MNHEY and CDR2 SVGEGT. CDR3 nucleotides: TGTGCCAGCAGTTACGGGGACAGCTTCTATGGCTACACCTTC. It is translated as CASSYGDSFYGYTF.

This clone was recorded once. This sequence joins TRBV6-5 and TRBJ2-3; D call uncertain. Trimming pared 2 bases from V and 0 bases from J, leaving 6 bases between. Germline V lookup: CDR1 MNHEY, CDR2 SVGAGI. The CDR3 totals 14 residues. The DNA for the CDR3 is TGTGCCAGCAGTTACGGGCAGAGCACAGATACGCAGTATTTT. Translating it yields CASSYGQSTDTQYF.

V usage is TRBV19 and J usage is TRBJ1-5, with 7 bases fitting TRBD1. V lost 3 bases, J lost 3 bases, and 5 bases stayed unmatched. This CDR3 has 15 amino acids. The germline gives CDR1 LNHDA, CDR2 SQIVND (reference sequence). The CDR3 is CASSISGGVNQPQHF. The CDR3 DNA sequence: TGTGCCAGTAGTATTTCAGGGGGAGTCAATCAGCCCCAGCATTTT.

The chain links TRBV6-5 to TRBJ1-2; 9 nucleotides align to TRBD1. V lost 4 bases, J lost 8 bases, and 11 bases stayed unmatched. CDR1 and CDR2 (germline): MNHEY, SVGAGI. The CDR3 is made up of 15 amino acids. CDR3 in amino acids: CASSSPKGTGQGYTF. The CDR3 DNA follows: TGTGCCAGCAGTTCCCCAAAAGGGACAGGGCAGGGCTACACCTTC.

The V call is TRBV6-5, the J call TRBJ2-3; 12 bases fit TRBD1. The length of the CDR3 is 14 residues. Germline loops: CDR1 MNHEY, CDR2 SVGAGI. V gave up 8 bases and J gave up 3 bases; unmatched junction bases: 3. CDR3 in DNA: TGTGCCAGCGGGGGACAGGGGGCGACAGATACGCAGTATTTT. The encoded protein is CASGGQGATDTQYF.

The DNA of the CDR3 is TGTGCCACCAGCAGAGGACTAGCGGGGGTTAGCACAGATACGCAGTATTTT. Amino acid sequence: CATSRGLAGVSTDTQYF. The chain has TRBV15 and TRBJ2-3; 12 bases line up with TRBD2. Germline values: CDR1 LNHNV, CDR2 YYDKDF (reference sequence). V lost 1 base, J lost 0 bases, and 2 bases stayed unmatched. The length of the CDR3 is 17 residues.

This rearrangement joins TRBV21-1 to TRBJ2-5; the listed D gene, TRBD2, was not tested against the DNA. TRBV21-1 is a listed pseudogene. The CDR3 is 19 amino acids. The CDR3: CASGGSPSGGISLQETQYF. CDR3 sequence (DNA): TGTGCCAGCGGGGGTTCTCCTAGCGGGGGTATCTCCCTGCAAGAGACCCAGTACTTC.

The chain uses TRBV29-1 and TRBJ2-2, with 9 positions matching TRBD1. The V gene end was trimmed by 5 bases and the J gene end by 7 bases; junction bases not matched to a gene: 8. There are 14 residues in the CDR3. Germline loops: CDR1 SQVTM, CDR2 ANQGSEA. CDR3 region: CSVNDGTGNGELFF. The CDR3 DNA reads TGCAGCGTTAACGACGGGACAGGGAACGGGGAGCTGTTTTTT.

As DNA, the CDR3 is TGTGCCAGCAGCCCGACACCCCGGACTAGAACAGATACGCAGTATTTT. This sequence encodes CASSPTPRTRTDTQYF. The chain is built from TRBV11-2 and TRBJ2-3; 7 nucleotides match TRBD2. The ends lost 5 bases at V and 3 bases at J; junction bases unmatched: 11. This CDR3 has 16 residues. Per the germline V gene, CDR1 is SGHAT and CDR2 is FQNNGV.